This TCR beta chain was retrieved from a study of CD8 T cells in Susac syndrome. With random hexamers, reverse transcription was performed on about 0.5 to 1 ug of RNA. TCRdb independently ran MiXCR on the immunoSEQ multiplex PCR reads; one entry per CDR3 protein. The sample lists 170,000 or so distinct CDR3 sequences; approximately 95% were seen once. This CDR3 has 14 residues. The V gene end was trimmed by 5 bases and the J gene end by 6 bases; junction bases not matched to a gene: 9. The V gene's germline CDR1 is SQVTM and CDR2 ANQGSEA. Material for sequencing was CD4+ T cells from PBMCs. The TCR originated in a human donor with Susac syndrome. This chain links TRBV29-1 with TRBJ2-1, with 8 bases matching TRBD1. The CDR3 region has the DNA TGCAGCGTTTCCAGGGGGCGGTTGGTCAATGAGCAGTTCTTC. Protein: CSVSRGRLVNEQFF.